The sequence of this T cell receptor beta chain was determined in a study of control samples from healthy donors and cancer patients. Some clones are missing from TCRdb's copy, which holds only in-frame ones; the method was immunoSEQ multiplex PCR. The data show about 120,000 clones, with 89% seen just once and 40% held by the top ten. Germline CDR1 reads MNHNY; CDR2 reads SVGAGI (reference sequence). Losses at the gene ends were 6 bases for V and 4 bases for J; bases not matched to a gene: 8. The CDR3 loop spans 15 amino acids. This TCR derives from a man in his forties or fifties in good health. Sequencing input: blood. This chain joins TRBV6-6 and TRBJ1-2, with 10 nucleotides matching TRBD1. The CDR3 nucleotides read TGTGCCAGCAGCCAACCTAGACAGGGGGCCTATGGCTACACCTTC. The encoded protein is CASSQPRQGAYGYTF.